Sequencing of this T cell receptor (beta chain) was carried out in a study of cytomegalovirus exposure and HLA in healthy donors. The study's findings and limits: Indistinguishability led to the exclusion of some V segments, TRBV6-2 and TRBV6-3 included. In a later analysis, parvovirus B19, influenza, CMV and Epstein-Barr virus appeared linked to several top co-occurrence clusters. When a later analysis compared HLA-associated TCR beta chains with equally common others, the HLA-associated chains turned out to be more clonally expanded and to have lower generation probabilities.

CDR3 length: 13 amino acids. Germline V gives CDR1 GTSNPN, CDR2 SVGIG (reference sequence). V was clipped by 7 bases and J by 4 bases, with 16 bases between them. At sampling all donors were nominally healthy, likely with unrecorded immune exposures. About this clone itself: The antigen remains unidentified.

The PCR was carried out with 60 Vbeta primers and 13 Jbeta primers. Sequencing used immunoSEQ multiplex PCR; TCRdb keeps in-frame clones, though not all of them. Among about 200,000 clones listed, less than 80% were seen once. The chain is built from TRBV30 and TRBJ1-1; D is ambiguous. The sample consisted of PBMCs. The source is a girl aged 2-10 years in good health and CMV-seronegative. CDR3 nucleotides: TGTGCCTACGACCCTATCGGAGGCACTGAAGCTTTCTTT. Translating it yields CAYDPIGGTEAFF. Using reference TRBV30 and TRBJ1-1 for the parts outside the CDR3, the full variable domain is SQTIHQWPATLVQPVGSPLSLECTVEGTSNPNLYWYRQAAGRGLQLLFYSVGIGQISSEVPQNLSASRPQDRQFILSSKKLLLSDSGFYLCAYDPIGGTEAFFGQGTRLTVV.